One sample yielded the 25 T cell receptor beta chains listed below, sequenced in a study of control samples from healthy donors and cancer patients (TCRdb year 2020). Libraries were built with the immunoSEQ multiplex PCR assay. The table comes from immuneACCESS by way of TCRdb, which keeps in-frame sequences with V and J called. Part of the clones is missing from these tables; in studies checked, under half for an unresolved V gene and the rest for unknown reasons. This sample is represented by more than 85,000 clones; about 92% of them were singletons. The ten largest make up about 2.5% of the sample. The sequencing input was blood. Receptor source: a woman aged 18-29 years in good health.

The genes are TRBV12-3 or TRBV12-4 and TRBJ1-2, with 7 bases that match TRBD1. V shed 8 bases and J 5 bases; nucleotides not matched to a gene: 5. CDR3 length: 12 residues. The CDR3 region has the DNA TGTGCCAGCGGGAGGGGGCCGTATGGCTACACCTTC. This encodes CASGRGPYGYTF.

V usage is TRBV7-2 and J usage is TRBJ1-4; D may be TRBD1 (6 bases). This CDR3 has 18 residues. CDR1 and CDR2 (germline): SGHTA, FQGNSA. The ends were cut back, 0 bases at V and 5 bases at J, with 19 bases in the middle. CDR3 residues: CASSLATEGVRRNEKLFF. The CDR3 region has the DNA TGTGCCAGCAGCTTAGCGACCGAGGGGGTTCGACGGAATGAAAAACTGTTTTTT.

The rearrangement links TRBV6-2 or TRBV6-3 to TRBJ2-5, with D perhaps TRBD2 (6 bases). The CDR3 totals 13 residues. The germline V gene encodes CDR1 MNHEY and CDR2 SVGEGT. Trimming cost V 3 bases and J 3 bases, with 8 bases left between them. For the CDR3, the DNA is TGTGCCAGCAGTTATACGGGGGAAGAGACCCAGTACTTC. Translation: CASSYTGEETQYF.

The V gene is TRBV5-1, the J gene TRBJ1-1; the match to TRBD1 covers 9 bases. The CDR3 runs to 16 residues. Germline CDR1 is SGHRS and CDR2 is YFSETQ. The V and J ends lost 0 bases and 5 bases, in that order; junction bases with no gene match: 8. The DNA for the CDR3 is TGCGCCAGCAGCTTGGGAGGGGACAGGGCGGTTACTGAAGCTTTCTTT. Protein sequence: CASSLGGDRAVTEAFF.

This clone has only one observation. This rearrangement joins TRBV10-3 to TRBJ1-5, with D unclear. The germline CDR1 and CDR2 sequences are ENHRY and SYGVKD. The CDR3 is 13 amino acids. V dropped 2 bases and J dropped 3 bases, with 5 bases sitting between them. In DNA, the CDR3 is TGTGCCATCAGTGAGGGGTACAATCAGCCCCAGCATTTT. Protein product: CAISEGYNQPQHF.

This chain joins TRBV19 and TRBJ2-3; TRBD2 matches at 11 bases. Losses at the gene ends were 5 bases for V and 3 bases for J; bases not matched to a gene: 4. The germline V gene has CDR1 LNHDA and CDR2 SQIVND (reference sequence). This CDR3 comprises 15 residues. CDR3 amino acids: CASSPIAGGTDTQYF. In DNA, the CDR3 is TGTGCCAGTAGTCCGATAGCGGGAGGGACAGATACGCAGTATTTT.

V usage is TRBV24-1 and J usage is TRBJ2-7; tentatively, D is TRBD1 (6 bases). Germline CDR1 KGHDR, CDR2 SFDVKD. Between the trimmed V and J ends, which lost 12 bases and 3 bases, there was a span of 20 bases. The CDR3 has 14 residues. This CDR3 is CASIATGTIYEQYF. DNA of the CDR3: TGTGCCTCTATAGCGACCGGGACAATCTACGAGCAGTACTTC.

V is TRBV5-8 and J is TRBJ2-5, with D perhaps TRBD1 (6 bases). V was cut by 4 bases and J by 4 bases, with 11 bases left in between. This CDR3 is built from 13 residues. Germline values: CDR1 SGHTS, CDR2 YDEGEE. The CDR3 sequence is CASSLQGRETQYF. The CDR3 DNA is TGTGCCAGCAGCCTGCAGGGGAGAGAGACCCAGTACTTC.

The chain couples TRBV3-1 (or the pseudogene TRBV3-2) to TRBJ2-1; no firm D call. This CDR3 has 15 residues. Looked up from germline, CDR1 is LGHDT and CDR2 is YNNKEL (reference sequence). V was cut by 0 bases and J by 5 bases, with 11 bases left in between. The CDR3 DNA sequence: TGTGCCAGCAGCCAAGACCCGGGTGCAGACAATGAGCAGTTCTTC. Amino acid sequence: CASSQDPGADNEQFF.

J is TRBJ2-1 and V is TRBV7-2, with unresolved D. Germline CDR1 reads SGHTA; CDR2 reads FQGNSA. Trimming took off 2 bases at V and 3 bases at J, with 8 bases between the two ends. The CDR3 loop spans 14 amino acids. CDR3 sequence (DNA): TGTGCCAGCAGCTTAAGGGAAATCTACAATGAGCAGTTCTTC. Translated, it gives CASSLREIYNEQFF.

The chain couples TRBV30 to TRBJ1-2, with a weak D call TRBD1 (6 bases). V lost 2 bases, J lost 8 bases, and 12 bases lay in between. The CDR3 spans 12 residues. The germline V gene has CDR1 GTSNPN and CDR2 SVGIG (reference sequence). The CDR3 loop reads CAWSIWGRGYTF. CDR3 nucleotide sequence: TGTGCCTGGAGTATCTGGGGGCGAGGCTACACCTTC.

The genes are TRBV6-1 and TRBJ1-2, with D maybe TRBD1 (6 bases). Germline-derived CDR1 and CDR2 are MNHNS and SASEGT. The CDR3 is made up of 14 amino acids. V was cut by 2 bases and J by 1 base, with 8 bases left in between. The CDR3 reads CASSEYRVNYGYTF. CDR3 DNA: TGTGCCAGCAGTGAATACAGGGTTAACTATGGCTACACCTTC.

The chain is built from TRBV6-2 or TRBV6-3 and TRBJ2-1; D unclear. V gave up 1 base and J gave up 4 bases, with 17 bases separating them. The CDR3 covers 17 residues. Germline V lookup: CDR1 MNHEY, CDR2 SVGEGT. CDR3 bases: TGTGCCAGCAGTTACTACCCGGGCCTACAGCCTTACAATGAGCAGTTCTTC. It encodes CASSYYPGLQPYNEQFF.

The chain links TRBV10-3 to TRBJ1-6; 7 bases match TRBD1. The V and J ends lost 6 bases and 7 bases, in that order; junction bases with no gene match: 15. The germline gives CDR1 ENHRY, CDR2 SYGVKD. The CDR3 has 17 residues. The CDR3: CAIRPEASGQKNSPLHF. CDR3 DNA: TGTGCCATCAGGCCCGAGGCGTCGGGACAGAAAAATTCACCCCTCCACTTT.

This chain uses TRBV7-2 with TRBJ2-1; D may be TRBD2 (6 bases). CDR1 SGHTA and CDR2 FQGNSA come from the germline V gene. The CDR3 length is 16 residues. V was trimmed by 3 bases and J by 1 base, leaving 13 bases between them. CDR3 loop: CASSLYGTGSYNEQFF. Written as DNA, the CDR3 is TGTGCCAGCAGCTTGTACGGGACTGGTTCCTACAATGAGCAGTTCTTC.

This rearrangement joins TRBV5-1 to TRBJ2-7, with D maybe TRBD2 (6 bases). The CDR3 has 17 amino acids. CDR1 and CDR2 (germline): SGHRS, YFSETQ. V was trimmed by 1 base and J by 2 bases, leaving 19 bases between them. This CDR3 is CASSLTWAGREAYEQYF. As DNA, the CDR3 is TGCGCCAGCAGCTTGACTTGGGCTGGGCGGGAAGCCTACGAGCAGTACTTC.

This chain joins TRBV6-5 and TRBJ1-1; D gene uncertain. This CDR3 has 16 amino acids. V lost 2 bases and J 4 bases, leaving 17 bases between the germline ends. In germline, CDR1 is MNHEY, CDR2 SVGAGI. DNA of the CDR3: TGTGCCAGCAGTTACGGTTTTTCATCACAGAGCACTGAAGCTTTCTTT. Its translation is CASSYGFSSQSTEAFF.

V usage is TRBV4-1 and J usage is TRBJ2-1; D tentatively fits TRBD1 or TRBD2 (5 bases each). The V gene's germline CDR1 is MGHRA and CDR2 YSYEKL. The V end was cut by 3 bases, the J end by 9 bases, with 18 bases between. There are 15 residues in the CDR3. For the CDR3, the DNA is TGCGCCAGCAGCCAGCCGGGACCATATATCCGTGAGCAGTTCTTC. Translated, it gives CASSQPGPYIREQFF.

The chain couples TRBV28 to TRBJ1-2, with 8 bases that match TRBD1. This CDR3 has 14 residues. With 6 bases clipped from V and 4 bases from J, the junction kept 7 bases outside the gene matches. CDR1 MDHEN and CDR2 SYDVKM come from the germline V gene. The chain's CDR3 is CASRTPGTGYGYTF. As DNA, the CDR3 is TGTGCCAGCAGGACACCCGGGACAGGCTATGGCTACACCTTC.

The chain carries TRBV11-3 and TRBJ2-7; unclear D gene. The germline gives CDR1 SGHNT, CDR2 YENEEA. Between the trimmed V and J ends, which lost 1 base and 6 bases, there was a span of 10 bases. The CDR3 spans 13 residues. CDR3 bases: TGTGCCAGCAGCTTAGCCCCCCTTCGCGAGCAGTACTTC. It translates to CASSLAPLREQYF.

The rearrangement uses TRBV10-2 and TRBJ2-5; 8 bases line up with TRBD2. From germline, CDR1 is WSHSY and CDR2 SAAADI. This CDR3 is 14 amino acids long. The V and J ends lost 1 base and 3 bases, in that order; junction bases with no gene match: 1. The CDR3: CASSEWRGEETQYF. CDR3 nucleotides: TGCGCCAGCAGTGAGTGGCGGGGGGAAGAGACCCAGTACTTC.

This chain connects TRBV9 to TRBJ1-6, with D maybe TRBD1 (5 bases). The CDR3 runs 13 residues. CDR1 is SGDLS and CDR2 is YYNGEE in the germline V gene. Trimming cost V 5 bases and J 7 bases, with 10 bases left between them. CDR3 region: CASSAGRNSPLHF. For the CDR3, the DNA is TGTGCCAGCAGTGCAGGGAGAAATTCACCCCTCCACTTT.

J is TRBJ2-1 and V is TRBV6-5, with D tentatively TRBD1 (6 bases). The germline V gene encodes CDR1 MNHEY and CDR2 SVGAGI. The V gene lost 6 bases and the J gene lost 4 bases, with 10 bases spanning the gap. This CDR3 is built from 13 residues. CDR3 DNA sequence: TGTGCCAGCAGCCCAAGGGGGTACAATGAGCAGTTCTTC. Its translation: CASSPRGYNEQFF.

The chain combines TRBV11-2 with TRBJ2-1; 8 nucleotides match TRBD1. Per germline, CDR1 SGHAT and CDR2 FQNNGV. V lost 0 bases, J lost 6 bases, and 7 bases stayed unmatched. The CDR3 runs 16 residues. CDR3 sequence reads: CASSLELDRVTNEQFF. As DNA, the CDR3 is TGTGCCAGCAGCTTAGAATTGGACAGGGTGACCAATGAGCAGTTCTTC.

The CDR3 DNA reads TGTGCCAGCAGCATTTCTAGCGTCAGCTCCTACAATGAGCAGTTCTTC. Translation: CASSISSVSSYNEQFF. The chain has TRBV11-3 and TRBJ2-1; TRBD2 might be the D (6 bases). CDR1 is SGHNT, CDR2 YENEEA, per germline. V was trimmed by 5 bases and J by 0 bases, leaving 14 bases between them. The CDR3 is 16 residues long.